A single sample gave rise to the 23 T cell receptor beta chains below, sequenced in a study of blood T cells in healthy people across ages. A second 7 to 11 cycle PCR used barcoded and J-beta primers. TCRdb re-analysed the 5' RACE reads in MiXCR, keeping a single row per CDR3 protein. The sample contains hundreds of thousands of distinct CDR3 sequences, about 51% of which appear only once. Sequencing was performed on blood. These receptors were obtained from a woman of 80 years or more in good health.

V gene TRBV7-2 combines with J gene TRBJ1-2; D gene uncertain. The germline V gene encodes CDR1 SGHTA and CDR2 FQGNSA. V was cut by 1 base and J by 0 bases, with 9 bases left in between. The CDR3 is 15 residues long. The chain's CDR3 is CASSLGIGTNYGYTF. The CDR3 nucleotides are TGTGCCAGCAGCTTAGGGATAGGGACTAACTATGGCTACACCTTC.

Comment on this clonotype: A read error may be the cause here, since a much bigger clone is one base away. The gene calls are TRBV7-2 and TRBJ2-1; D may be TRBD1 (5 bases). The J call is in doubt because the DNA end fits TRBJ2-7 better. This CDR3 has 14 amino acids. Germline V gene lookup returns CDR1 SGHTA and CDR2 FQGNSA. DNA of the CDR3: TGTGCCAGCAGCCCGACAGTATCCTACAATGAGCAGTACTTC. Translating gives CASSPTVSYNEQYF.

This clonotype was detected ten times or more. The V gene is TRBV5-1, the J gene TRBJ2-1; 11 bases map to TRBD2. This CDR3 contains 17 residues. Germline V gene data show CDR1 as SGHRS and CDR2 as YFSETQ. J lost 6 bases, V lost 3 bases, and 11 bases had no gene match. CDR3 region: CASSYLPTSGRFNEQFF. The CDR3 DNA sequence: TGCGCCAGCAGCTACTTACCTACTAGCGGGAGATTCAATGAGCAGTTCTTC. Looking up the rest from reference TRBV5-1 and TRBJ2-1 gives the full variable domain: KAGVTQTPRYLIKTRGQQVTLSCSPISGHRSVSWYQQTPGQGLQFLFEYFSETQRNKGNFPGRFSGRQFSNSRSEMNVSTLELGDSALYLCASSYLPTSGRFNEQFFGPGTRLTVL.

This chain connects TRBV20-1 to TRBJ2-1; perhaps TRBD2 as D (5 bases). Per germline, CDR1 DFQATT and CDR2 SNEGSKA (reference sequence). The CDR3 length is 14 residues. Trimming removed 3 bases at V and 2 bases at J, with 11 bases between. The CDR3 region is CSARGAGAYNEQFF. CDR3 DNA: TGCAGTGCTAGGGGAGCAGGAGCCTACAATGAGCAGTTCTTC.

The rearrangement joins TRBV11-1 to TRBJ2-7; the D is unclear. CDR1 and CDR2 (germline): SGHAT, FQDESV (reference sequence). Trimming removed 5 bases from V and 0 bases from J, with 14 bases in between. The CDR3 is 15 amino acids. The CDR3 DNA reads TGTGCCAGCAGCCAAAGAGAGTACAGCTCCTACGAGCAGTACTTC. Its translation: CASSQREYSSYEQYF.

The J gene is TRBJ2-1, the V gene TRBV20-1, with a tentative D call TRBD2 (6 bases). CDR1 and CDR2 (germline): DFQATT, SNEGSKA (reference sequence). The CDR3 covers 14 residues. Trimming pared 6 bases from V and 2 bases from J, leaving 14 bases between. CDR3 loop: CSASASVTYNEQFF. CDR3 DNA sequence: TGCAGTGCCAGTGCTAGCGTAACCTACAATGAGCAGTTCTTC.

J is TRBJ2-1 and V is TRBV25-1; the match to TRBD1 covers 7 bases. CDR1 MGHDK and CDR2 SYGVNS come from the germline V gene. CDR3 length equals 12 residues. V gave up 7 bases and J gave up 7 bases; unmatched junction bases: 4. The DNA for the CDR3 is TGTGCCAGCACTGACAGGGAAAATGAGCAGTTCTTC. The encoded protein is CASTDRENEQFF.

Concerning this clonotype: This clone may be a read error of a much larger clone one base away. The V gene is TRBV7-2, the J gene TRBJ2-7; 11 bases match TRBD1. CDR1 and CDR2 from the germline V gene are SGHTA and FQGNSA. CDR3 size: 14 residues. With 6 bases clipped from V and 7 bases from J, the junction kept 8 bases outside the gene matches. The CDR3 DNA is TGTGCCAGCAGTGGACAGGGGGCGCTAGGTGAGCAGTACTTC. Protein: CASSGQGALGEQYF.

The chain carries TRBV5-4 and TRBJ1-6, with D perhaps matching TRBD1 (5 bases). The CDR3 runs to 16 residues. CDR1 is SGHNT, CDR2 YYREEE, per germline (reference sequence). V was cut by 1 base and J by 9 bases, with 17 bases left in between. The CDR3 DNA reads as TGTGCCAGCAGCTTGAAGGGAGTTACGGGGGGTTCACCCCTCCACTTT. This translates into CASSLKGVTGGSPLHF.

The chain uses TRBV27 and TRBJ2-4, with 10 nucleotides matching TRBD2. The CDR3 covers 16 residues. CDR1 is MNHEY, CDR2 SMNVEV, per germline (reference sequence). Trimming removed 5 bases from V and 3 bases from J; junction bases left unmatched: 7. The CDR3 nucleotides read TGTGCCAGCAGTCCCGCTAGCGGGAGTGTCAAAAACATTCAGTACTTC. This codes for CASSPASGSVKNIQYF.

The table lists this clonotype with a few counts. A much larger clone differs by one base, so this may be a read error. The V gene is TRBV5-1, the J gene TRBJ2-3; D is undetermined. The V gene lost 4 bases and the J gene lost 2 bases, with 11 bases spanning the gap. From germline, CDR1 is SGHRS and CDR2 YFSETQ. This CDR3 comprises 14 residues. The CDR3 is CASSVARPTDTQYF. The CDR3, as DNA: TGCGCCAGCAGCGTGGCTAGGCCCACAGATACGCAGTATTTT.

This clonotype appeared many times. The V gene is TRBV7-2, the J gene TRBJ2-3; possibly TRBD2 for D (7 bases). CDR1 is SGHTA, CDR2 FQGNSA, per germline. V dropped 5 bases and J dropped 6 bases, with 24 bases sitting between them. The CDR3 loop spans 17 amino acids. CDR3 sequence reads: CASSRYSTSRRGDTQYF. As DNA, the CDR3 is TGTGCCAGCAGCCGTTATTCGACTAGCAGGAGGGGGGATACGCAGTATTTT.

A word on this clonotype: Its ends do not fully match the called genes, so a read error is possible. The V gene is TRBV7-2, the J gene TRBJ1-4; D gene ambiguous. Germline loops: CDR1 SGHTA, CDR2 FQGNSA. The CDR3 extends over 16 amino acids. CDR3 in DNA: TGTGCCACCAGCTTAGCGCCTCGGCAGAGTAATGAAAAACTGTTTTTT. Encoded protein: CATSLAPRQSNEKLFF.

This clonotype was counted a few times. The chain couples TRBV20-1 to TRBJ2-1; D is uncertain. V lost 2 bases and J lost 12, with 14 bases in between. This CDR3 is 12 amino acids long. CDR1 DFQATT and CDR2 SNEGSKA come from the germline V gene (reference sequence). The chain's CDR3 is CSARLPGRGQFF. For the CDR3, the DNA is TGCAGTGCTAGACTACCCGGACGTGGGCAGTTCTTC.

The chain links TRBV5-1 to TRBJ2-2; the match to TRBD2 covers 8 bases. Germline CDR1 and CDR2: SGHRS and YFSETQ. The trim removed 0 bases at V and 7 bases at J, leaving 5 bases unmatched. This CDR3 contains 15 residues. The CDR3 DNA is TGCGCCAGCAGCTTGGCGGGAGGGCGCATCGGGGAGCTGTTTTTT. This sequence encodes CASSLAGGRIGELFF.

Of note for this clonotype: Just one base apart from a much larger clone, this may be a read error. The V gene is TRBV7-2, the J gene TRBJ2-1, with unresolved D. The CDR3 loop spans 15 amino acids. CDR1 and CDR2 (germline): SGHTA, FQGNSA. DNA for the CDR3: TGTGCCAGCAGCCTCGGACCCGTCTCCTACAATGGGCAGTTCTTC. Amino acid sequence: CASSLGPVSYNGQFF.

This clonotype was recorded many times. The chain couples TRBV24-1 to TRBJ1-4; no reliable D call. The CDR3 consists of 16 residues. CDR1 is KGHDR, CDR2 SFDVKD, per germline. V lost 3 bases and J 0 bases, leaving 10 bases between the germline ends. CDR3 protein: CATSDGLAATNEKLFF. The CDR3 region has the DNA TGTGCCACCAGTGATGGCCTCGCCGCAACTAATGAAAAACTGTTTTTT.

The genes are TRBV20-1 and TRBJ1-1; unclear D gene. Trimming cost V 7 bases and J 0 bases, with 12 bases left between them. The germline V gene has CDR1 DFQATT and CDR2 SNEGSKA (reference sequence). This CDR3 is built from 13 residues. The CDR3 region has the DNA TGCAGTGTCAGCGGTGCATTGAACACTGAAGCTTTCTTT. This gives the protein CSVSGALNTEAFF.

Concerning this clonotype itself: A much bigger clone sits one base away, suggesting this may be a read error. The genes are TRBV5-1 and TRBJ2-1; no reliable D call. CDR1 SGHRS and CDR2 YFSETQ come from the germline V gene. This CDR3 is built from 15 residues. V lost 2 bases to trimming and J lost 1 base, with 10 bases between them. CDR3 loop: CASSLDDYSYNEQFF. CDR3 DNA sequence: TGCGCCAGCAGCTTAGACGATTATTCCTACAATGAGCAGTTCTTC.

The gene calls are TRBV29-1 and TRBJ2-4; possibly TRBD2 for D (6 bases). Trimming shortened V by 7 bases and J by 3 bases, and 13 bases separated the two germline ends. The CDR3 consists of 13 residues. Looked up from germline, CDR1 is SQVTM and CDR2 is ANQGSEA. CDR3 residues: CSGSGVGKNIQYF. CDR3 nucleotide sequence: TGCAGCGGTTCGGGGGTTGGCAAAAACATTCAGTACTTC.

This clonotype was seen ten or more times. V gene TRBV5-1 combines with J gene TRBJ1-2, with 7 bases fitting TRBD1. This CDR3 contains 15 residues. After removal of 1 base from V and 2 bases from J, the junction contained 5 bases not matched to a gene. Germline V gene data show CDR1 as SGHRS and CDR2 as YFSETQ. In nucleotides, the CDR3 is TGCGCCAGCAGCTTGAGGGGACAGCCAAACTATGGCTACACCTTC. It specifies CASSLRGQPNYGYTF.

On this clonotype itself: This may be a read error: a much more frequent sequence differs by one nucleotide. This chain connects TRBV28 to TRBJ1-6; D might be TRBD1 (6 bases). The germline V gene encodes CDR1 MDHEN and CDR2 SYDVKM. The CDR3 totals 16 residues. The CDR3 region has the DNA TGTGCCAGCAGCCCCCAGTGGGGACACCCGAATTCACCCCCCCACTTT. It codes for CASSPQWGHPNSPPHF.

The genes are TRBV29-1 and TRBJ2-5, with D tentatively TRBD1 (6 bases). This CDR3 is 14 amino acids long. Germline lookup yields CDR1 SQVTM and CDR2 ANQGSEA. Between the trimmed V and J ends, which lost 4 bases and 11 bases, there was a span of 23 bases. The CDR3 DNA reads TGCAGCGTTGTACAGGACAGAAACCCCAATGAGCAGTACTTC. As protein: CSVVQDRNPNEQYF.